The TCR beta chain described here comes from a study of cytomegalovirus exposure and HLA in healthy donors. This CDR3 region has 16 residues. Germline CDR1 is SEHNR and CDR2 is FQNEAQ (reference sequence). Trimming at V came to 4 bases and at J to 1 base, leaving 7 bases not matched to a gene. Points on this clone: What it recognizes is unknown.

It was with 60 Vbeta and 13 Jbeta primers that the PCR ran. The protocol was immunoSEQ multiplex PCR, while the TCRdb copy is restricted to in-frame clones and leaves out a portion. The data contain more than 150,000 clones, 70% to 80% of them singletons. Study results and limitations: Accounts indicate the classifier identified cytomegalovirus status with strong specificity and sensitivity. Analyzed later, most CMV-associated TCR beta chains appeared HLA-restricted.

Sequences were obtained from PBMCs. This chain connects TRBV7-9 to TRBJ1-1, with 9 bases identical to TRBD1. The sequence came from a girl aged 5-17 years in good health and CMV-seropositive. The CDR3 coding sequence is TGTGCCAGCAGCTATAAACAGGGGGCGCCGAACACTGAAGCTTTCTTT. Protein product: CASSYKQGAPNTEAFF.